The 3 T cell receptor beta chains given below trace back to one sample, sequenced in a study of T cells in localized non-small cell lung cancer (dated by TCRdb to about 2020). The method behind the library was the immunoSEQ multiplex PCR assay. TCRdb re-hosts the immuneACCESS table, in-frame sequences only. Its copies lack some clones; in the studies checked, an unresolved V gene accounts for under half of them, and the cause for the rest is not known. For this sample the table gives 1,600 or so clones, of which about 15% were detected only once. The leading ten clones occupy approximately 10% of the sample. The source material was normal lung tissue next to the tumor, sampled before any cancer treatment. The receptors come from a male donor aged 60 or over with stage III squamous cell lung carcinoma.

The gene calls are TRBV28 and TRBJ1-4; D gene uncertain. Germline CDR1 MDHEN, CDR2 SYDVKM. This CDR3 has 15 residues. Trimming removed 3 bases from V and 10 bases from J, with 18 bases in between. In DNA, the CDR3 is TGTGCCAGCAGTTTTATTAGGCCTACCCTCGGAAAACTGTTTTTT. Protein: CASSFIRPTLGKLFF.

This chain joins TRBV18 and TRBJ2-5; TRBD1 agrees at 7 bases. The CDR3 has 14 residues. V shed 3 bases and J 4 bases; nucleotides not matched to a gene: 5. CDR1 KGHSH and CDR2 LQKENI come from the germline V gene. CDR3: CASSPRDSVETQYF. The DNA for the CDR3 is TGTGCCAGCTCACCCCGGGACAGCGTAGAGACCCAGTACTTC. Drawing the rest from reference TRBV18 and TRBJ2-5, the complete variable domain is NAGVMQNPRHLVRRRGQEARLRCSPMKGHSHVYWYRQLPEEGLKFMVYLQKENIIDESGMPKERFSAEFPKEGPSILRIQQVVRGDSAAYFCASSPRDSVETQYFGPGTRLLVL.

The chain carries TRBV9 and TRBJ1-4; D possibly corresponds to TRBD1 (5 bases). Germline loops: CDR1 SGDLS, CDR2 YYNGEE. There are 17 residues in the CDR3. V dropped 5 bases and J dropped 0 bases, with 17 bases sitting between them. The CDR3, as DNA: TGTGCCAGCAGTGAATCCCAGGGAACGCCAACTAATGAAAAACTGTTTTTT. Amino acid sequence: CASSESQGTPTNEKLFF. The full variable domain, rest sourced from reference TRBV9 and TRBJ1-4, is DSGVTQTPKHLITATGQRVTLRCSPRSGDLSVYWYQQSLDQGLQFLIQYYNGEERAKGNILERFSAQQFPDLHSELNLSSLELGDSALYFCASSESQGTPTNEKLFFGSGTQLSVL.